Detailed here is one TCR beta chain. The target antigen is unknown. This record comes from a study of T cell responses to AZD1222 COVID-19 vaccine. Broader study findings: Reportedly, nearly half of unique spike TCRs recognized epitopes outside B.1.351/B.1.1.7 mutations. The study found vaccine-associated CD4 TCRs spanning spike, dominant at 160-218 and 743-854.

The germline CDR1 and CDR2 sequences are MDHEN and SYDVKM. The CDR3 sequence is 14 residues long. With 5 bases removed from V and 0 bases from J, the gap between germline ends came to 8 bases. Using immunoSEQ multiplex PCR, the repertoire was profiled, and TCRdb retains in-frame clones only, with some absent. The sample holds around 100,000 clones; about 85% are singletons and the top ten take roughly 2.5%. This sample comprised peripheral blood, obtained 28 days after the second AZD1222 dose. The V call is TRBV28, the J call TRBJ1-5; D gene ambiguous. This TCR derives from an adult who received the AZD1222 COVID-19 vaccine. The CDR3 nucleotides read TGTGCCAGCAGTGCGCACAGTAGCAATCAGCCCCAGCATTTT. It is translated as CASSAHSSNQPQHF.